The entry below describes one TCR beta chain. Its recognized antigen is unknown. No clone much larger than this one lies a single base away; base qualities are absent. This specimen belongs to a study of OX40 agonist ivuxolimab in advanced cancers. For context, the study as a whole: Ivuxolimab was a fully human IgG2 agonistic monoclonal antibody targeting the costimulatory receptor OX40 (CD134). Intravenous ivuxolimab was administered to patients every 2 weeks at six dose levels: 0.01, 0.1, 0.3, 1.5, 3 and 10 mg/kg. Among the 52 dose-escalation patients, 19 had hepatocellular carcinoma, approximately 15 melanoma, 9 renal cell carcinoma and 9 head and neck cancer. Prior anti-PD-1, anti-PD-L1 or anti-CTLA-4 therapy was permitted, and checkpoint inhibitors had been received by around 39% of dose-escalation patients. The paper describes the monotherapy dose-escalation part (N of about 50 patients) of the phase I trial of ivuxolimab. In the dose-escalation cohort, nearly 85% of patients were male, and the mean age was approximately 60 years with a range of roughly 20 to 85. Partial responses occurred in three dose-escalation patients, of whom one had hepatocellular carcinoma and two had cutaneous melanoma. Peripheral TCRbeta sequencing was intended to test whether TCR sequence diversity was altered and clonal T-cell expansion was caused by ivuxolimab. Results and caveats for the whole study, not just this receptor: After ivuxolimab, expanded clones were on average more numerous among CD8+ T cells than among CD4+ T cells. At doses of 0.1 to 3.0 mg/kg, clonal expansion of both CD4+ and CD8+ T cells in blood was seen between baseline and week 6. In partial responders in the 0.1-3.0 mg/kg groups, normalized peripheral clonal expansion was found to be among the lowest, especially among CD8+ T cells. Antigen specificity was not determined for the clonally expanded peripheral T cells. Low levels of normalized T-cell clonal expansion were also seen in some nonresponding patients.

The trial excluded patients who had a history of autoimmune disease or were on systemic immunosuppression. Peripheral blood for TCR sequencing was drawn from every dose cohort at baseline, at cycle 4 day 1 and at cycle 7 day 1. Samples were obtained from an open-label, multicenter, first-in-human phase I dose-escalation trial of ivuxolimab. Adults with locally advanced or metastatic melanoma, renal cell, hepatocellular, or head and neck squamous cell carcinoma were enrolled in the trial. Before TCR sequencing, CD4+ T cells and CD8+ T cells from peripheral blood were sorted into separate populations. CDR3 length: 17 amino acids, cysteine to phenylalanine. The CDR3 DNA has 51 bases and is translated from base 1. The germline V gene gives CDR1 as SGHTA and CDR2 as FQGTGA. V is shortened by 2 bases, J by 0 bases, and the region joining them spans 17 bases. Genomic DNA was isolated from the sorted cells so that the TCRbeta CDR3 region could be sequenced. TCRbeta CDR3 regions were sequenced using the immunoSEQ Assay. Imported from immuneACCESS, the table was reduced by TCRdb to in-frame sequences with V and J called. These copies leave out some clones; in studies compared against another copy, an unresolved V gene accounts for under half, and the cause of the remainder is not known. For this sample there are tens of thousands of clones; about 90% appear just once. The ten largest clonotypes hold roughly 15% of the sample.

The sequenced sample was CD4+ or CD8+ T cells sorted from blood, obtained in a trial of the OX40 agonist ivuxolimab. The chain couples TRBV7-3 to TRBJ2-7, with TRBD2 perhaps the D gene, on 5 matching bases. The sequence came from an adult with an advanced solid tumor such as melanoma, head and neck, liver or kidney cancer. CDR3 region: CASSLFIWTPSSYEQYF. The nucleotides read TGTGCCAGCAGCTTATTTATCTGGACTCCGAGCTCCTACGAGCAGTACTTC.